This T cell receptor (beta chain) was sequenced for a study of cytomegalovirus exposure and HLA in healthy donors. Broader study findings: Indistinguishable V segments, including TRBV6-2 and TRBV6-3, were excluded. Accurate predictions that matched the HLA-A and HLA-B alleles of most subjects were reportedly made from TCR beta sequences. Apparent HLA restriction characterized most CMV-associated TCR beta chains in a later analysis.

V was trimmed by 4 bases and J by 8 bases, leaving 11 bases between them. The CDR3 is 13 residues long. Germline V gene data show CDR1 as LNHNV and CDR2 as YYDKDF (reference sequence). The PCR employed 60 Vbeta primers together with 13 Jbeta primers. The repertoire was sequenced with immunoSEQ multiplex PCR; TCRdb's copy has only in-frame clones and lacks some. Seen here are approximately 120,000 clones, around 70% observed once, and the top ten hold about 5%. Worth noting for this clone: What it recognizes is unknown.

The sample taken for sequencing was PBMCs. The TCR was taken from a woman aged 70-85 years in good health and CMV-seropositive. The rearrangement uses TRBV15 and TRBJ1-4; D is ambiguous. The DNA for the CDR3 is TGTGCCACCAGCAACAGTGCCGTGGAAAAACTGTTTTTT. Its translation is CATSNSAVEKLFF.